These 27 T cell receptor beta chains were all obtained from the same sample, sequenced in a study of CD8 T cells in ankylosing spondylitis. TCRdb passed the 5' RACE reads through MiXCR, listing each CDR3 protein once. The repertoire includes 200,000 to 300,000 distinct CDR3 sequences, roughly a tenth of them detected once, and 2.6% sits in the top ten. The material sequenced was blood, either unsorted or a sorted T cell fraction (not recorded which). These receptors were collected from a male donor with ankylosing spondylitis or in good health (not recorded which).

A few counts support this clonotype. V gene TRBV9 combines with J gene TRBJ2-7, with 10 bases fitting TRBD2. The CDR3 covers 16 residues. Germline V gene lookup returns CDR1 SGDLS and CDR2 YYNGEE. Trimming cost V 3 bases and J 1 base; bases outside gene matches: 7. The CDR3 is CASSGRLAGPSYEQYF. For the CDR3, the DNA is TGTGCCAGCAGCGGGCGACTAGCGGGTCCTTCCTACGAGCAGTACTTC.

This clonotype has a count of ten or more. The chain recombines TRBV12-3 or TRBV12-4 with TRBJ2-7; D is uncertain. Trimming took off 6 bases at V and 6 bases at J, with 12 bases between the two ends. CDR3 length: 12 amino acids. The CDR3 region has the DNA TGTGCCAGCAGCCCGAGTACCGGCGAGCAGTACTTC. Protein product: CASSPSTGEQYF.

This clonotype was counted a single time. The genes are TRBV6-5 and TRBJ2-6; 9 nucleotides match TRBD2. From germline, CDR1 is MNHEY and CDR2 SVGAGI. V lost 6 bases to trimming and J lost 2 bases; unmatched junction nucleotides: 8. The CDR3 runs 17 residues. In nucleotides, the CDR3 is TGTGCCAGCAGCCTTAGCGGGAGAGGCGCTGGGGCCAACGTCCTGACTTTC. As protein: CASSLSGRGAGANVLTF.

There are many counts of this clonotype. The V gene is TRBV5-1, the J gene TRBJ2-3; tentative D call: TRBD1 (6 bases). Germline CDR1 is SGHRS and CDR2 is YFSETQ. The CDR3 has 15 residues. Trimming removed 0 bases at V and 6 bases at J, with 14 bases between. CDR3 DNA: TGCGCCAGCAGCTTGGTGGCAGGGGAGACCGATACGCAGTATTTT. Translated, it gives CASSLVAGETDTQYF.

This clonotype showed up just a few times. The chain employs TRBV5-4 and TRBJ1-3, with 8 bases lining up with TRBD1. V lost 4 bases, J lost 4 bases, and 10 bases stayed unmatched. Germline lookup yields CDR1 SGHNT and CDR2 YYREEE (reference sequence). The CDR3 extends over 16 amino acids. The CDR3 DNA is TGTGCCAGCAGCCGGTATGAAGGGACAGGAGGAAACACCATATATTTT. Translation: CASSRYEGTGGNTIYF.

The chain carries TRBV5-1 and TRBJ2-3; TRBD2 matches at 13 bases. Trimming removed 6 bases from V and 2 bases from J; junction bases left unmatched: 3. Germline V gene data show CDR1 as SGHRS and CDR2 as YFSETQ. CDR3 length equals 15 residues. As DNA, the CDR3 is TGCGCCAGCACAGGACTAGCGGGGGACACAGATACGCAGTATTTT. Translated, it gives CASTGLAGDTDTQYF.

There are many counts of this clonotype. The chain combines TRBV4-1 with TRBJ2-2; 8 bases are shared with TRBD2. Germline-derived CDR1 and CDR2 are MGHRA and YSYEKL. Trimming took 1 base from V and 4 from J; bases not matched to a gene: 5. The CDR3 has 16 residues. The CDR3 loop is CASSQVLAGITGELFF. The CDR3 coding sequence is TGCGCCAGCAGCCAAGTCTTAGCGGGAATCACCGGGGAGCTGTTTTTT.

This clonotype was picked up many times. This rearrangement joins TRBV30 to TRBJ1-1; weak D call: TRBD1 (6 bases). The CDR3 loop spans 12 amino acids. Looked up from germline, CDR1 is GTSNPN and CDR2 is SVGIG (reference sequence). Deletions cut 3 bases from V and 7 bases from J, with 12 bases between. CDR3 nucleotides: TGTGCCTGGAGCCAGAGGGGGGGTGAAGCTTTCTTT. It yields the protein CAWSQRGGEAFF.

This clonotype was seen at least ten times. The chain combines TRBV12-3 or TRBV12-4 with TRBJ1-2; D remains unclear. The CDR3 has 14 residues. The V gene lost 2 bases and the J gene lost 8 bases, with 15 bases spanning the gap. The chain's CDR3 is CASSLRILRGGYTF. The CDR3 DNA is TGTGCCAGCAGTTTAAGGATCTTAAGAGGGGGCTACACCTTC.

This clonotype has more than one count but fewer than ten. The rearrangement joins TRBV7-2 to TRBJ2-3; TRBD2 aligns across 8 bases. V gave up 5 bases and J gave up 8 bases; unmatched junction bases: 15. CDR3 length equals 16 residues. Looked up from germline, CDR1 is SGHTA and CDR2 is FQGNSA. The DNA of the CDR3 is TGTGCCAGCAGCCTTTCGGGGGGGGGGATTGGTGTTACGCAGTATTTT. As protein: CASSLSGGGIGVTQYF. Using reference TRBV7-2 and TRBJ2-3 for the parts outside the CDR3, the full variable domain is GAGVSQSPSNKVTEKGKDVELRCDPISGHTALYWYRQSLGQGLEFLIYFQGNSAPDKSGLPSDRFSAERTGGSVSTLTIQRTQQEDSAVYLCASSLSGGGIGVTQYFGPGTRLTVL.

This clonotype was picked up many times. The rearrangement joins TRBV20-1 to TRBJ2-5, with a weak D call TRBD1 (5 bases). Germline CDR1 and CDR2: DFQATT and SNEGSKA (reference sequence). The CDR3 runs 14 residues. Trimming removed 3 bases from V and 3 bases from J, with 14 bases in between. CDR3 in DNA: TGCAGTGCTAGCCACGACAGAAATGAAGAGACCCAGTACTTC. The encoded protein is CSASHDRNEETQYF.

This clonotype was observed at least ten times. The chain is built from TRBV10-3 and TRBJ2-5, with D possibly TRBD2 on 6 matching bases. V lost 0 bases, J lost 5 bases, and 10 bases lay in between. CDR3 length equals 14 residues. From germline, CDR1 is ENHRY and CDR2 SYGVKD. The CDR3 spells CAISESRGGETQYF. The CDR3 DNA is TGTGCCATCAGTGAGTCGCGTGGGGGGGAGACCCAGTACTTC.

The table lists this clonotype with many counts. DNA for the CDR3: TGTGCCACCAGCAGCGCAATTATGACGGACCCTAACACTGAAGCTTTCTTT. It codes for CATSSAIMTDPNTEAFF. J is TRBJ1-1 and V is TRBV15; D is ambiguous. The CDR3 runs 17 residues. The germline V gene has CDR1 LNHNV and CDR2 YYDKDF (reference sequence). The V and J ends lost 3 bases and 2 bases respectively, with 19 bases between them. Full variable domain (missing parts from reference TRBV15 and TRBJ1-1): DAMVIQNPRYQVTQFGKPVTLSCSQTLNHNVMYWYQQKSSQAPKLLFHYYDKDFNNEADTPDNFQSRRPNTSFCFLDIRSPGLGDTAMYLCATSSAIMTDPNTEAFFGQGTRLTVV.

This clonotype has at least ten counts. The CDR3 here is CASSPNWDRGGQLFF. For the CDR3, the DNA is TGTGCCAGCAGTCCCAATTGGGACAGGGGAGGCCAACTGTTTTTT. The genes are TRBV12-3 or TRBV12-4 and TRBJ1-4; 10 bases are a match to TRBD1. The length of the CDR3 is 15 residues. J was trimmed by 12 bases and V by 5 bases; bases with no gene match: 12.

The table lists this clonotype with many counts. This chain's CDR3 is CASSPTGQGNYEQYF. CDR3 coding DNA: TGCGCCAGCAGCCCAACGGGACAGGGGAACTACGAGCAGTACTTC. The chain recombines TRBV5-1 with TRBJ2-7, with TRBD1 matching 10 bases. Germline-derived CDR1 and CDR2 are SGHRS and YFSETQ. This CDR3 region has 15 residues. V was clipped by 4 bases and J by 3 bases; unmatched bases: 7.

This clonotype was recorded a few times. The rearrangement joins TRBV18 to TRBJ1-1; D remains unclear. In germline, CDR1 is KGHSH, CDR2 LQKENI. The CDR3 length is 13 residues. Between the trimmed V and J ends, which lost 3 bases and 6 bases, there was a span of 11 bases. The CDR3 bases are TGTGCCAGCTCACCCTATAGACGACCTGAAGCTTTCTTT. It specifies CASSPYRRPEAFF.

This clonotype occurred a few times. V is TRBV5-1 and J is TRBJ2-7; D not resolved. CDR1 is SGHRS, CDR2 YFSETQ, per germline. The CDR3 covers 13 residues. Trimming took 5 bases from V and 2 from J, leaving 11 bases between them. CDR3 region: CASRFVGTYEQYF. The CDR3 region has the DNA TGCGCCAGCAGGTTCGTCGGAACCTACGAGCAGTACTTC.

This clonotype has at least ten counts. J is TRBJ1-1 and V is TRBV5-1, with no clear D. The V and J ends lost 2 bases and 2 bases respectively, with 7 bases between them. Per germline, CDR1 SGHRS and CDR2 YFSETQ. This CDR3 comprises 13 residues. CDR3 amino acids: CASSLLSNTEAFF. The CDR3 coding sequence is TGCGCCAGCAGCTTATTGTCAAACACTGAAGCTTTCTTT.

This clonotype was seen ten or more times. The chain is built from TRBV20-1 and TRBJ2-1; D tentatively fits TRBD1 or TRBD2 (5 bases each). The CDR3 runs to 16 residues. V was pared by 3 bases and J by 2 bases, with 17 bases between. Germline assignment: CDR1 DFQATT and CDR2 SNEGSKA (reference sequence). The CDR3 sequence: CSARPSREKAYNEQFF. CDR3 nucleotide sequence: TGCAGTGCTAGGCCGTCCAGGGAGAAAGCCTACAATGAGCAGTTCTTC.

The CDR3 loop reads CASSFGGWSSGNTIYF. CDR3 bases: TGCGCCAGCAGCTTTGGCGGATGGAGCTCTGGAAACACCATATATTTT. The chain joins TRBV5-1 to TRBJ1-3; D gene uncertain. The germline gives CDR1 SGHRS, CDR2 YFSETQ. The CDR3 has 16 amino acids. Trimming shortened V by 2 bases and J by 0 bases, and 12 bases separated the two germline ends.

This clonotype was counted many times. V gene TRBV5-1 combines with J gene TRBJ1-2; TRBD1 might be the D (5 bases). V dropped 5 bases and J dropped 7 bases, with 18 bases sitting between them. Per the germline V gene, CDR1 is SGHRS and CDR2 is YFSETQ. The length of the CDR3 is 14 residues. In DNA form, the CDR3 reads TGCGCCAGCAGTCCGGACATGTGGTCTGGTGGCTACACCTTC. Encoded protein: CASSPDMWSGGYTF.

This clonotype was seen ten or more times. The chain uses TRBV7-8 and TRBJ1-1; maybe TRBD1 (6 bases). Trimming left V 3 bases short and J 5 bases short, with 16 bases between. CDR3 size: 15 residues. Germline V CDR1 and CDR2: SGHVS, FQNEAQ. The CDR3 sequence is CASSFDRFSGTEAFF. DNA of the CDR3: TGTGCCAGCAGCTTCGACAGGTTCTCAGGGACTGAAGCTTTCTTT. The full variable domain, in which reference TRBV7-8 and TRBJ1-1 provide the parts outside the CDR3, is GAGVSQSPRYKVAKRGQDVALRCDPISGHVSLFWYQQALGQGPEFLTYFQNEAQLDKSGLPSDRFFAERPEGSVSTLKIQRTQQEDSAVYLCASSFDRFSGTEAFFGQGTRLTVV.

This clonotype was seen at least ten times. The V and J genes are TRBV20-1 and TRBJ1-1; D call uncertain. Germline V gene sequence: CDR1 DFQATT, CDR2 SNEGSKA (reference sequence). V gave up 0 bases and J gave up 2 bases, with 13 bases separating them. The CDR3 loop spans 15 amino acids. CDR3 DNA: TGCAGTGCTAGAGATGGGCGGCACATTAACACTGAAGCTTTCTTT. Its translation: CSARDGRHINTEAFF.

Ten or more counts support this clonotype. The V gene is TRBV25-1, the J gene TRBJ2-2; 10 positions match TRBD1. This CDR3 region has 16 residues. The germline V gene has CDR1 MGHDK and CDR2 SYGVNS. With 4 bases clipped from V and 6 bases from J, the junction kept 8 bases outside the gene matches. CDR3 DNA: TGTGCCAGCAGTGCCCGGGACAGGGGATCTGCCGGGGAGCTGTTTTTT. Protein product: CASSARDRGSAGELFF.

This clonotype was seen many times. The chain combines TRBV6-1 with TRBJ2-5; 7 nucleotides align to TRBD1. The V gene end was trimmed by 6 bases and the J gene end by 2 bases; junction bases not matched to a gene: 9. The CDR3 has 15 amino acids. Per germline, CDR1 MNHNS and CDR2 SASEGT. The CDR3 DNA is TGTGCCAGCAGCCTAACGACAGGGCCGCAAGAGACCCAGTACTTC. Amino acid sequence: CASSLTTGPQETQYF.

This clonotype has at least ten counts. V and J are TRBV5-1 and TRBJ1-1; 10 nucleotides agree with TRBD1. The V gene end was trimmed by 0 bases and the J gene end by 5 bases; junction bases not matched to a gene: 4. From germline, CDR1 is SGHRS and CDR2 YFSETQ. This CDR3 is 15 amino acids long. The CDR3 region has the DNA TGCGCCAGCAGCTTGGGACAGGGGGCAAGGACTGAAGCTTTCTTT. As protein: CASSLGQGARTEAFF.

This chain uses TRBV5-1 with TRBJ2-1; D is perhaps TRBD1 (6 bases). Germline-derived CDR1 and CDR2 are SGHRS and YFSETQ. Between the trimmed V and J ends, which lost 0 bases and 3 bases, there was a span of 13 bases. CDR3 length equals 16 residues. CDR3 region: CASSLATGLVYNEQFF. The DNA of the CDR3 is TGCGCCAGCAGCTTGGCGACAGGATTGGTCTACAATGAGCAGTTCTTC.